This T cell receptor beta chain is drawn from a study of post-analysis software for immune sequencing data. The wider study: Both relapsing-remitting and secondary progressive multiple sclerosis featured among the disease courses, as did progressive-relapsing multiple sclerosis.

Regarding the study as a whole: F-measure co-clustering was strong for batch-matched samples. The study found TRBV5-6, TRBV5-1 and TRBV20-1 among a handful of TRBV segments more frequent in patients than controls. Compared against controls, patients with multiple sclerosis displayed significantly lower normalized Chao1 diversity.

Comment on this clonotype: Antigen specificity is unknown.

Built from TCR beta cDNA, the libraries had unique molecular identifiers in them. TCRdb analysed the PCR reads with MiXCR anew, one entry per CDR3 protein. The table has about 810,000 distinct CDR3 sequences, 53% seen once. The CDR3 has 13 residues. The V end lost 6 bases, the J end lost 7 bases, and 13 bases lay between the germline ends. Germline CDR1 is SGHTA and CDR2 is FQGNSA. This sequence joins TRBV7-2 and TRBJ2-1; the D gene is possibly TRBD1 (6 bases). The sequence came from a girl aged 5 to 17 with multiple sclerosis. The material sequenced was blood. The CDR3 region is CASSSRGWNEQFF. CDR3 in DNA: TGTGCCAGCAGTTCCAGGGGTTGGAATGAGCAGTTCTTC.